The text below deals with one T cell receptor beta chain. Method: immunoSEQ multiplex PCR; TCRdb's copy keeps in-frame clones and lacks some. This sample has 140,000 or so clones, with under 95% found just once. V was clipped by 0 bases and J by 2 bases, with 16 bases between them. Germline V gene data show CDR1 as SGHAT and CDR2 as FQNNGV. The CDR3 spans 17 residues. This sample was included in a study of T cell responses to AZD1222 COVID-19 vaccine. The receptor comes from an adult who received the AZD1222 COVID-19 vaccine. V gene TRBV11-2 combines with J gene TRBJ1-1; tentatively, D is TRBD1 (6 bases). Sequenced here: peripheral blood, sampled 28 days after the second AZD1222 dose. The CDR3 region is CASSLDRWDTPNTEAFF. The CDR3 nucleotides read TGTGCCAGCAGCTTAGATCGTTGGGACACGCCAAACACTGAAGCTTTCTTT.